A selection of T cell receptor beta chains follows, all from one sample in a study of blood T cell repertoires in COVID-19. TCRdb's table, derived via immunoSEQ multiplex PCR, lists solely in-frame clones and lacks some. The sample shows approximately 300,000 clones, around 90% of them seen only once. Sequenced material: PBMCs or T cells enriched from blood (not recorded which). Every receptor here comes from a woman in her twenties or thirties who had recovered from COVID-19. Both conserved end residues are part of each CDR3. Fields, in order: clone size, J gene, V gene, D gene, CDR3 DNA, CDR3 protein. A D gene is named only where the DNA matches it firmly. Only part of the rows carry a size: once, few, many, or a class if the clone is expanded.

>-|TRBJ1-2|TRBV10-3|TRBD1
TGTGCCATCAGTGATCGTCAGGGGGCGCACGGTGGCTACACCTTC
CAISDRQGAHGGYTF
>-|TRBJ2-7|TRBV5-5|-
TGTGCCAGCAGGGCAGGGGAATCCTACGAGCAGTACTTC
CASRAGESYEQYF
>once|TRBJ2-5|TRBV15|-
TGTGCCACCAGCAGATCCCAGGGAAGGGAGACCCAGTACTTC
CATSRSQGRETQYF
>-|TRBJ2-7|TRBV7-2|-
TGTGCCAGCAGCTGGGTAGCACCCTACGAGCAGTACTTC
CASSWVAPYEQYF
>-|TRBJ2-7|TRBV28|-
TGTGCCAGCACCCTTGGGGCAGCCTCCTACGAGCAGTACTTC
CASTLGAASYEQYF
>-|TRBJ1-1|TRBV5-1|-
TGCGCCAGCAGCTGGGCAGGGGACACTGAAGCTTTCTTT
CASSWAGDTEAFF
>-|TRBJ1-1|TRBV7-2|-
TGTGCCAGCAGCTTAGTGGGGCGGGAGAACACTGAAGCTTTCTTT
CASSLVGRENTEAFF
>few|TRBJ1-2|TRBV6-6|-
TGTGCCAGCACAAACGGGGGTTCCTATGGCTACACCTTC
CASTNGGSYGYTF
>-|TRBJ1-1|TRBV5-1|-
TGCGCCAGCAGCTTCGACAGGAAGAGTGAAGCTTTCTTT
CASSFDRKSEAFF
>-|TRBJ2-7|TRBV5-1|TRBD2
TGCGCCAGCAGCTTGACTAGCGGGACTACCTACGAGCAGTACTTC
CASSLTSGTTYEQYF
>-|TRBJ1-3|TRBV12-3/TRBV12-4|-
TGTGCCAGCAGTACCCCGCCCGGGAACACCATATATTTT
CASSTPPGNTIYF
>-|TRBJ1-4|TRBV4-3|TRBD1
TGCGCCAGCAGCCCCCGGGACAGGGGGAATGAAAAACTGTTTTTT
CASSPRDRGNEKLFF
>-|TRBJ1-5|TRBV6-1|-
TGTGCCAGCAGTGAGGTTCTTGGCCCCGGGGATCAGCCCCAGCATTTT
CASSEVLGPGDQPQHF
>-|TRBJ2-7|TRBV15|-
TGTGCCACCAGCAGAGATCCCAGCTACGAGCAGTACTTC
CATSRDPSYEQYF
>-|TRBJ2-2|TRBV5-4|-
TGTGCCAGCAGCTCGAGGGACACCGGGGAGCTGTTTTTT
CASSSRDTGELFF
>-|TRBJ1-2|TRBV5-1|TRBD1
TGCGCCAGCAGCACGGACAGGGGTGTTTATGGCTACACCTTC
CASSTDRGVYGYTF
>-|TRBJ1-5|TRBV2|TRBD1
TGTGCCAGCAGTGAGGGACAGGGGCCCAATCAGCCCCAGCATTTT
CASSEGQGPNQPQHF
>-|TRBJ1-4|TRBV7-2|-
TGTGCCAGCAGCCCCCGGGTGCCCGGGGAAAAACTGTTTTTT
CASSPRVPGEKLFF
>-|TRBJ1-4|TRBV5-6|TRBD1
TGTGCCAGCAGTCCACAGGGGCTTAATGAAAAACTGTTTTTT
CASSPQGLNEKLFF
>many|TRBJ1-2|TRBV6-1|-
TGTGCCAGCAGTGAAAACAGGGTCTATGGCTACACCTTC
CASSENRVYGYTF
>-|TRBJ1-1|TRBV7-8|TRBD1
TGTGCCAGCAGCGCCGGAAGGGGGCCCGGGAACACTGAAGCTTTCTTT
CASSAGRGPGNTEAFF
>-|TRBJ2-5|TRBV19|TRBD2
TGTGCCAGCCGGACTAGCGGGTTCCAAGAGACCCAGTACTTC
CASRTSGFQETQYF
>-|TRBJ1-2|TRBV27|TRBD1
TGTGCCAGCAGTCAAACAGGGGGGCGCTACACCTTC
CASSQTGGRYTF
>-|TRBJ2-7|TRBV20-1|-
TGCAGTGCACTGACAGGCTACGAGCAGTACTTC
CSALTGYEQYF
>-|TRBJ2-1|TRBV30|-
TGTGCCTGGAGTGTACTGAGCTACAATGAGCAGTTCTTC
CAWSVLSYNEQFF
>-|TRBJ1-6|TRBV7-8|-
TGTGCCAGCAGCTCCCTGGCGGCAGAGAATTCACCCCTCCACTTT
CASSSLAAENSPLHF
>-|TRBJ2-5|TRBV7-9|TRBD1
TGTGCCAGCAGCTTAGCGCTCCCGGGGACAGGGGGCTCAGAGACCCAGTACTTC
CASSLALPGTGGSETQYF
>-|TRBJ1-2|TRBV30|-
TGTGCCTGGGTCTGGGGAGGGCCCGGCTATGGCTACACCTTC
CAWVWGGPGYGYTF
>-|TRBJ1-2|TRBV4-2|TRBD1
TGTGCCAGCAGCCAAGCTGGCCCGGGACAGGGGATGTATGGCTACACCTTC
CASSQAGPGQGMYGYTF
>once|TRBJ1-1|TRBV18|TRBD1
TGTGCCAGCTCACTGGGACAGGCAGCGAACACTGAAGCTTTCTTT
CASSLGQAANTEAFF
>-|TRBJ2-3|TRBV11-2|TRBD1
TGTGCCAGCAGCTCAGGGACAGTTTCTAGCACAGATACGCAGTATTTT
CASSSGTVSSTDTQYF
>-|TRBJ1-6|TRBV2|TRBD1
TGTGCCAGCAGGGGGGGGACAGGGTTGAGTAATTCACCCCTCCACTTT
CASRGGTGLSNSPLHF
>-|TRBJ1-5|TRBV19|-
TGTGCCAGTAGAGGGGGGGGGATTGGCAATCAGCCCCAGCATTTT
CASRGGGIGNQPQHF
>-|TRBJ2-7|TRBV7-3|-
TGTGCCAGCAGTAATCGGCGGCAGAGGGTATGGGGAAGCTCCTACGAGCAGTACTTC
CASSNRRQRVWGSSYEQYF
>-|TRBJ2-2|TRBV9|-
TGTGCCAGCAGCGTAGTAGACCCCTTAGCCCGGAACACCGGGGAGCTGTTTTTT
CASSVVDPLARNTGELFF
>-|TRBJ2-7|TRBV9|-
TGTGCCAGCAGCGTAGACGGGCTAGGGGGTATTTACGAGCAGTACTTC
CASSVDGLGGIYEQYF
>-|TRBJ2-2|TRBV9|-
TGTGCCAGCAGCGTAGAAGGAGCTACTTACACCGGGGAGCTGTTTTTT
CASSVEGATYTGELFF
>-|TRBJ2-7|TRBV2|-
TGTGCCAGCAGGGATGACACCTACGAGCAGTACTTC
CASRDDTYEQYF
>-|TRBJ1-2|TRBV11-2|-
TGTGCCAGCAGCCGTACTGGGGGGAACTATGGCTACACCTTC
CASSRTGGNYGYTF
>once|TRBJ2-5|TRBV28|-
TGTGCCAGCAGCAGAACAGGGGAGACCCAGTACTTC
CASSRTGETQYF
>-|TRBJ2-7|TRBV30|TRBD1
TGTGCCTGGAGTTCCCCCCGGGACAGATTCTCCTACGAGCAGTACTTC
CAWSSPRDRFSYEQYF
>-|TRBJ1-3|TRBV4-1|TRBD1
TGCGCCAGCGCAGAGGGGACAGGAGGAAACACCATATATTTT
CASAEGTGGNTIYF